This T cell receptor (beta chain) originates from a study of glioma-infiltrating T cells. Study-wide points: Gliomas, especially low-grade, showed above-expected tissue-blood divergence; non-neoplastic patients showed below.

V trimming: 6 bases; J trimming: 6 bases; junction bases outside the gene matches: 13. The CDR3 spans 16 residues. Germline CDR1 reads MNHNY; CDR2 reads SVGAGI (reference sequence). Using RNA template, CDR3s of TCR alpha and beta were amplified with iRepertoire arm-PCR. Input was roughly 95-400 ng of tissue mRNA or PBMC total RNA. From the multiplex PCR reads, TCRdb called clonotypes with MiXCR, one entry per CDR3 protein. This table holds around 150,000 distinct CDR3 sequences, about 39% found once. Points on this clonotype: The antigen remains unidentified.

The sequenced sample was glioma tissue, nonneoplastic brain tissue, or PBMCs (not recorded which). This receptor was identified in a human donor with low-grade glioma or glioblastoma, undergoing nonglioma brain surgery, or in good health (not recorded which). The rearrangement uses TRBV6-6 and TRBJ2-1; TRBD2 agrees at 8 bases. CDR3 nucleotide sequence: TGTGCCAGCAGCTCCGGGACTAGTGTGAGTGTCAATGAGCAGTTCTTC. Amino acid sequence: CASSSGTSVSVNEQFF.